A selection of T cell receptor beta chains follows, all from one sample in a study of glioma-infiltrating T cells after dendritic cell vaccination. The table came from immunoSEQ multiplex PCR; TCRdb's copy has only in-frame clones and leaves some out. This table has more than 60,000 clones, approximately 78% appearing once. The input for sequencing was blood, taken before dendritic cell vaccination. The receptors here all came from a human donor with glioblastoma. Both conserved end residues are part of each CDR3. D genes are given only for firm matches. Only some rows state a clone size, as once, few, many or a class for expanded clones.

j_call d_call clone_size v_call cdr3_nt cdr3_aa
TRBJ1-1 . . TRBV6-1 TGTGCCAGCAGTGAATTGGGGGCGAGTACTGAAGCTTTCTTT CASSELGASTEAFF
TRBJ1-6 . . TRBV21-1 TGTGCCAGCAGTAGAGGGACAGTAATTTCCTTCTATAATTCACCCCTCCACTTT CASSRGTVISFYNSPLHF
TRBJ1-1 . . TRBV30 TGTGCCCTCGGCAGGGGGAACACTGAAGCTTTCTTT CALGRGNTEAFF
TRBJ2-5 TRBD1 . TRBV5-1 TGCGCCAGCAGACCGGGGACAGGTGGATGGGAGACCCAGTACTTC CASRPGTGGWETQYF
TRBJ1-1 . few TRBV5-1 TGCGCCAGCAGCTCTAAGGAGGGGGGGGCGGGTGAAGCTTTCTTT CASSSKEGGAGEAFF
TRBJ2-5 TRBD2 . TRBV2 TGTGCCAGCAACCGGGGGGGCCCAGAGACCCAGTACTTC CASNRGGPETQYF
TRBJ1-2 TRBD1 . TRBV7-2 TGTGCCAGCAGCCAAATTCAGGGGGCCCGTAGCTATGGCTACACCTTC CASSQIQGARSYGYTF
TRBJ2-5 . . TRBV5-1 TGCGCCAGCACCAAGGACACTCAAGAGACCCAGTACTTC CASTKDTQETQYF
TRBJ2-1 TRBD1 once TRBV5-1 TGCGCCAGCAGCGCAGGACAGGGGCTCGATGAGCAGTTCTTC CASSAGQGLDEQFF
TRBJ2-1 TRBD2 . TRBV19 TGTGCCAGTAGTATACTCTCCTCGAGCGGGGCCACAAATGAGCAGTTCTTC CASSILSSSGATNEQFF
TRBJ1-6 . . TRBV27 TGTGCCAGCAGTTTATACCCAGGGATTAATTCACCCCTCCACTTT CASSLYPGINSPLHF
TRBJ2-5 . . TRBV28 TGTGCCAGCAGTTTACGAGCCCCGGAGACCCAGTACTTC CASSLRAPETQYF
TRBJ1-1 . . TRBV7-9 TGTGCCAGCAGCCCCCAGGGCACTGAAGCTTTCTTT CASSPQGTEAFF
TRBJ2-7 TRBD1 once TRBV6-5 TGTGCCAGCAGTTCCGCCGGGACAGGCTCCTACGAGCAGTACTTC CASSSAGTGSYEQYF
TRBJ2-3 TRBD2 . TRBV7-2 TGTGCCAGCAGCCACAGCGGGGGGGCCAGAGATACGCAGTATTTT CASSHSGGARDTQYF
TRBJ1-1 TRBD1 once TRBV6-5 TGTGCCAGCGAGGGACAGGGGGAGAACACTGAAGCTTTCTTT CASEGQGENTEAFF
TRBJ2-3 TRBD2 . TRBV4-2 TGTGCCAGCAGCCAAGAAACTAGCGGGGGGGTAACCACAGATACGCAGTATTTT CASSQETSGGVTTDTQYF
TRBJ1-5 . . TRBV7-2 TGTGCCAGCAGCTTAGATCTACAGGGCCCTCAGCATTTT CASSLDLQGPQHF
TRBJ1-1 TRBD1 . TRBV19 TGTGCCAGTAGTATAGTGGGGACAGTCATGAACACTGAAGCTTTCTTT CASSIVGTVMNTEAFF
TRBJ1-1 TRBD1 . TRBV5-1 TGCGCCAGCAGCTTGGAGGGACAGGGTGGAACTGAAGCTTTCTTT CASSLEGQGGTEAFF